This T cell receptor (beta chain) originates from a study of T cell responses to AZD1222 COVID-19 vaccine. Whole-study results and caveats: Donor demographics were predominantly white British with a female majority; clonal diversity may be underestimated. Just 5 to 7 AZD1222 recipients were seropositive at baseline. Nearly half of spike-specific TCRs reportedly go after variant regions that carry no mutations.

Measured with immunoSEQ multiplex PCR; TCRdb has only the in-frame clones, and not every one. The sample lists more than 35,000 clones; around four fifths were seen once. V lost 3 bases to trimming and J lost 2 bases, with 3 bases between them. The CDR3 sequence is 12 residues long. Per the germline V gene, CDR1 is SGHAT and CDR2 is FQDESV (reference sequence). Comment on this clone: Its antigen is still unknown.

This chain joins TRBV11-1 and TRBJ2-3, with D unclear. This clonotype was sampled from an adult who received the MenACWY meningococcal vaccine as a control. The source material was peripheral blood, sampled 28 days after the second dose of the MenACWY control vaccine. The DNA of the CDR3 is TGTGCCAGCAGCTTGGACACAGATACGCAGTATTTT. It codes for CASSLDTDTQYF.